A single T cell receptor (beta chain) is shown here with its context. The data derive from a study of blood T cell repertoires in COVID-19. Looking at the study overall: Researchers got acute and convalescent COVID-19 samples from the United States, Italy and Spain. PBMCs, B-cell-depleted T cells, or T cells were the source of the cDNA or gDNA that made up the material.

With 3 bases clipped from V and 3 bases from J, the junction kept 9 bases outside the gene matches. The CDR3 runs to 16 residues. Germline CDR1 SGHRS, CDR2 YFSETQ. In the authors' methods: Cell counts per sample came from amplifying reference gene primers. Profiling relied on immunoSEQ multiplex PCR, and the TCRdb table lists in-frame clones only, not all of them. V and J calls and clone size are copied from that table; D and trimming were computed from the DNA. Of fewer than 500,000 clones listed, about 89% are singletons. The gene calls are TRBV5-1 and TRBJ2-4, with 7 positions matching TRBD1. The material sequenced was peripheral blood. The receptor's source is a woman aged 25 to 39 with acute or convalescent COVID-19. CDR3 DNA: TGCGCCAGCAGCTATGGACAGGAGGAGATCAAAAACATTCAGTACTTC. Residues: CASSYGQEEIKNIQYF.